Listed below are T cell receptor beta chains from one sample, sequenced in a study of beta chain features in type 1 diabetes. The table came from immunoSEQ multiplex PCR; TCRdb's copy has only in-frame clones and leaves some out. The table includes over 350,000 clones, more than 13% detected once. Input material: naive CD4+ T cells from blood. The receptors were sampled from a woman aged 18-35 years in good health. Both conserved end residues are part of each CDR3. Fields, in order: D gene, CDR3 length, clone size, V gene, CDR3 protein. D genes are given only for firm matches. Clone size is shown for a subset of rows, as once, few, many or a class of expanded clone.

>-|11|-|TRBV2
CASNPDRKAFF
>-|14|-|TRBV28
CASSLVERNYGYTF
>TRBD2|17|few|TRBV30
CAWSLGRLAGYTDTQYF
>TRBD1|14|-|TRBV5-4
CASSLEDRYNEQFF
>TRBD2|15|-|TRBV15
CATSRDGGGSDTQYF
>TRBD1|13|-|TRBV7-2
CASSPPDRERLFF
>TRBD2|14|-|TRBV28
CASSKTSGNNEQFF
>TRBD2|15|few|TRBV19
CASSISSGSGDTQYF
>-|14|few|TRBV2
CASSLRGRGETQYF
>-|14|few|TRBV19
CASYPGHLNTEAFF
>TRBD2|15|-|TRBV9
CASSVSSGSYNEQFF
>-|16|-|TRBV28
CASSSAGQLGYDEQFF
>-|13|-|TRBV5-4
CASSLEPGDEQFF
>-|13|few|TRBV5-1
CASSLTSTGELFF
>TRBD1|15|-|TRBV5-1
CASSFLTGSNTEAFF
>TRBD2|13|few|TRBV29-1
CSVWTSSYNEQFF
>TRBD1|15|-|TRBV7-9
CASRPGGSGANVLTF
>TRBD1|16|-|TRBV6-1
CASSETGTGGSSEQFF
>TRBD2|15|-|TRBV18
CASSLGTSGLYEQYF
>-|15|-|TRBV6-5
CASSYRGALQYEQYF
>-|16|few|TRBV19
CASSIDTAGYDNEQFF
>TRBD2|16|few|TRBV14
CASSQGLGLAGDEQYF
>TRBD1|16|few|TRBV30
CAWSLRTGRSNQPQHF
>TRBD1|14|-|TRBV30
CAWSRQGVNEKLFF
>TRBD2|19|-|TRBV7-2
CASSSQSPGLAGIDNEQFF
>-|13|-|TRBV27
CASSPRPFGEQFF
>-|15|-|TRBV5-4
CASSLPGTLGDTQYF
>-|15|-|TRBV6-5
CASSYSKGSRETQYF